The 6 T cell receptor beta chains given below trace back to one sample, sequenced in a study of T cells after yellow fever vaccination. One entry per CDR3 protein results from TCRdb running MiXCR on the 5' RACE reads. The sample has 300,000 to 400,000 distinct CDR3 sequences; about 6% are singletons. The sequencing here drew on PBMCs, taken 5 days after the yellow fever booster vaccination. The receptors originated from a man aged 30 to 39 who received the YFV17D yellow fever vaccine.

This clonotype was recorded a few times. The rearrangement uses TRBV4-2 and TRBJ2-1; weak D call: TRBD1 (6 bases). CDR1 and CDR2 (germline): LGHNA, YNFKEQ. Trimming stripped 1 base from V and 13 bases from J, with 20 bases between. The CDR3 consists of 15 residues. The CDR3 region is CASSQGSGSQGPQFF. In DNA form, the CDR3 reads TGTGCCAGCAGCCAAGGGTCTGGTTCCCAGGGGCCCCAGTTCTTC.

Ten or more counts support this clonotype. This chain uses TRBV20-1 with TRBJ1-5; 11 bases map to TRBD1. The J segment lost 6 bases and the V segment lost 2 bases, leaving 6 bases of the junction unmatched. The germline CDR1 and CDR2 sequences are DFQATT and SNEGSKA (reference sequence). This CDR3 has 15 residues. The CDR3 region is CSARRTGGGFQPQHF. CDR3 coding DNA: TGCAGTGCTAGACGGACAGGGGGCGGATTTCAGCCCCAGCATTTT.

This clonotype was seen ten or more times. The chain combines TRBV3-1 with TRBJ2-2; the match to TRBD2 covers 7 bases. Germline V CDR1 and CDR2: LGHDT, YNNKEL (reference sequence). CDR3 size: 16 residues. Unmatched junction bases numbered 5, after V lost 1 base and J lost 3 bases. CDR3 sequence (DNA): TGTGCCAGCAGCCAAGTTGCTAGCGGTCACACCGGGGAGCTGTTTTTT. Translated: CASSQVASGHTGELFF.

This clonotype was recorded a few times. CDR3: CASSTTGGGTEAFF. CDR3 nucleotide sequence: TGTGCCAGCAGCACTACAGGGGGCGGAACTGAAGCTTTCTTT. The chain has TRBV3-1 and TRBJ1-1; 9 nucleotides line up with TRBD1. J gave up 5 bases and V 5 bases, and 6 bases lay outside the gene matches. The germline gives CDR1 LGHDT, CDR2 YNNKEL (reference sequence). CDR3 length: 14 residues.

This clonotype was counted many times. The V call is TRBV6-6, the J call TRBJ1-5; D ambiguous. This CDR3 region has 13 residues. Per germline, CDR1 MNHNY and CDR2 SVGAGI (reference sequence). Trimming stripped 2 bases from V and 0 bases from J, with 2 bases between. The CDR3 DNA reads as TGTGCCAGCAGTTACGATAGCAATCAGCCCCAGCATTTT. Its protein is CASSYDSNQPQHF.

Comment on this clonotype: Germline and junction disagree at one end, which may indicate a read error. The rearrangement links TRBV20-1 to TRBJ2-1, with unresolved D. This CDR3 has 14 residues. Germline values: CDR1 DFQATT, CDR2 SNEGSKA (reference sequence). Here the CDR3 reads CSARDLVSYNEQLF. The CDR3 region has the DNA TGCAGTGCTAGAGATTTAGTATCCTACAATGAGCAGCTCTTC.